This TCR beta chain was captured in a study of T-cell memory formation after mild COVID-19. This clonotype was observed a handful of times. No antigen is known for it. Study observations and caveats: Clones from the second wave (peaking day 37) had unconfirmed SARS-CoV-2 specificity. CD4/CD8 balance characterized clones contracting day 15 to 85, and CD4+ skew characterized later expanders.

A single record per CDR3 protein comes from TCRdb applying MiXCR to the 5' RACE reads. The table has fewer than 350,000 distinct CDR3 sequences, less than 20% seen once; the top ten hold approximately 20%. The sequence came from a young man who had mild COVID-19 (a few samples of this study predate the infection). Cell type and time point are not known. The specimen sequenced was PBMCs or a T cell subset sorted from them (not recorded which).

Here the CDR3 reads CASSLDGLAGGLRETQYF. The CDR3, as DNA: TGTGCCAGCAGCTTAGATGGACTAGCGGGGGGGCTAAGGGAGACCCAGTACTTC. The gene calls are TRBV7-2 and TRBJ2-5, with 15 bases lining up with TRBD2. The trim removed 1 base at V and 5 bases at J, leaving 8 bases unmatched. In germline, CDR1 is SGHTA, CDR2 FQGNSA. The CDR3 has 18 residues.